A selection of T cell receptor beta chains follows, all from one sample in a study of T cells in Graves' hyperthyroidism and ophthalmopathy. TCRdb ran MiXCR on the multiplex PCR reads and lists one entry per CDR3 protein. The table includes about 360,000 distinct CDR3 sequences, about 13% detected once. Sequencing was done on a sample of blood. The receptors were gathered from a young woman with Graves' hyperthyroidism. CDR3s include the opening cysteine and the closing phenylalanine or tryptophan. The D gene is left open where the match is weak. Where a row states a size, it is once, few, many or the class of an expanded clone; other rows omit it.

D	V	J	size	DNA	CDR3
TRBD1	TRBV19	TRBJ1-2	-	TGTGCCAGTAGTAAAGTTCAGGGGGCGTATGACTATGGCTACACCTTC	CASSKVQGAYDYGYTF
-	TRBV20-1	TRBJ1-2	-	TGCAGTGCTAGAGTCCCGGGCAGCCCCTATGGCTACACCTTC	CSARVPGSPYGYTF
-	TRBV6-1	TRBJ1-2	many	TGTGCCAGCAGTGAAGCGCATATTTCAAGGAGAGGCGGCTACACCTTC	CASSEAHISRRGGYTF
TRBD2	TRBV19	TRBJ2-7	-	TGTGCCACCTCATCGCTACTAGCGGGAATCGACGAGCAGTACTTC	CATSSLLAGIDEQYF
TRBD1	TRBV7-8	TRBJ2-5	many	TGTGCCAGCAGCCGGGGCAGGGGGCAAGATACCCAGTACTTC	CASSRGRGQDTQYF
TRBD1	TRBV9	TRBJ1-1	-	TGTGCCAGCAGCGCCTCTCGGACAGGGGGCACTGAAGCTTTCTTT	CASSASRTGGTEAFF
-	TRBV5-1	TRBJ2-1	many	TGCGCCAGCAGCTACCGGGACATCTACAATGAGCAGTTCTTC	CASSYRDIYNEQFF
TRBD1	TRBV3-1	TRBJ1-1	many	TGTGCCAGCAGCCAAGGAAGGGACAGAAACACTGAAGCTTTCTTT	CASSQGRDRNTEAFF
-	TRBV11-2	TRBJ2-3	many	TGTGCCAGCAGCTTCGGACCGGGACCCAGCACAGATACGCAGTATTTT	CASSFGPGPSTDTQYF
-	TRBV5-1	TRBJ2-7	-	TGCGCCAGCAGCTGGGACGGGACGGCCACCTACGAGCAGTACTTC	CASSWDGTATYEQYF
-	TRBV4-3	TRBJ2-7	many	TGCGCCAGCAGCCAAGGATTGGGCGGGACCTACGAGCAGTACTTC	CASSQGLGGTYEQYF
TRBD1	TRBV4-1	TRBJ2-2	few	TGCGCCAGCAGCCACAACAGGGGCCCGAACACCGGGGAGCTGTTTTTT	CASSHNRGPNTGELFF
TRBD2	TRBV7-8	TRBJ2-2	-	TGTGCCAGCATAGGACTTCTGTGGGGACTAGCGGCGAACACCGGGGAGCTGTTTTTT	CASIGLLWGLAANTGELFF
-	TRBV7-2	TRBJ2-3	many	TGTGCCAGCAGCCGTCTCACAGATACGCAGTATTTT	CASSRLTDTQYF
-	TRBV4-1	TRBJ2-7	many	TGCGCCAGCAGCCCCAAGGGGAGCTCCTACGAGCAGTACTTC	CASSPKGSSYEQYF
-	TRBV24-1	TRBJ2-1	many	TGTGCCACCAGTGGTAGTCTAGCGAATTACAATGAGCAGTTCTTC	CATSGSLANYNEQFF
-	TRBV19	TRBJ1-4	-	TGTGCCAGTAGTAGGACAGATGCAACTAATGAAAAACTGTTTTTT	CASSRTDATNEKLFF
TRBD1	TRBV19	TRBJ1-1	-	TGTGCCAGTAGCGAACAGGGGGGGGGGGCTGAAGCTTTCTTT	CASSEQGGGAEAFF
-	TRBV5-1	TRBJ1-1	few	TGCGCCAGCAGCTCTCATCCTTCCCTGGGGGACACTGAAGCTTTCTTT	CASSSHPSLGDTEAFF
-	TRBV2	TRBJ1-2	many	TGTGCCAGCAGTGGGACGAGAGGATATGGCTACACCTTC	CASSGTRGYGYTF